The 30 T cell receptor beta chains given below trace back to one sample, sequenced in a study of STAT5B mutations in CD4+ large granular lymphocyte leukemia. TCRdb's table, derived via immunoSEQ multiplex PCR, lists solely in-frame clones and lacks some. The sample has about 34,000 clones; roughly 71% are singletons. The sequenced sample consisted of CD4+ T cells from blood buffy coats. These receptors were taken from a human donor in good health.

On this clone: Other DNA sequences within the sample encode an identical CDR3. The CDR3 loop is CASSLEQTNTEAFF. The CDR3 bases are TGCGCCAGCAGCTTGGAACAGACTAACACTGAAGCTTTCTTT. The chain links TRBV5-1 to TRBJ1-1; D gene ambiguous. The CDR3 consists of 14 residues. Germline-derived CDR1 and CDR2 are SGHRS and YFSETQ. Trimming left V 0 bases short and J 2 bases short, with 8 bases between.

The chain couples TRBV15 to TRBJ1-1; D might be TRBD1 (6 bases). The germline V and J ends were trimmed by 6 bases and 2 bases, with 10 bases remaining between them. Germline CDR1 LNHNV, CDR2 YYDKDF (reference sequence). This CDR3 comprises 13 residues. CDR3 residues: CATRAGVNTEAFF. The CDR3 coding sequence is TGTGCCACCAGGGCAGGGGTCAACACTGAAGCTTTCTTT.

This sequence joins TRBV11-1 and TRBJ1-1, with D possibly being TRBD1 (6 bases). Per germline, CDR1 SGHAT and CDR2 FQDESV (reference sequence). The CDR3 runs to 14 residues. V was trimmed by 3 bases and J by 0 bases, leaving 8 bases between them. The CDR3 DNA follows: TGTGCCAGCAGCTTGTGGACAGTGAACACTGAAGCTTTCTTT. Its protein product is CASSLWTVNTEAFF.

This rearrangement joins TRBV20-1 to TRBJ2-7; no definite D call. V was shortened by 8 bases and J by 5 bases, with 13 bases between the two germline ends. CDR1 and CDR2 (germline): DFQATT, SNEGSKA (reference sequence). CDR3 length: 11 amino acids. CDR3 bases: TGCAGTCTTTCCACTCCCCACGAGCAGTACTTC. Protein product: CSLSTPHEQYF.

DNA of the CDR3: TGTGCCAGCAACAGGGGAGTAGGCTATGGCTACACCTTC. Amino acid sequence: CASNRGVGYGYTF. V gene TRBV7-2 combines with J gene TRBJ1-2; 7 bases map to TRBD1. Germline V lookup: CDR1 SGHTA, CDR2 FQGNSA. The CDR3 covers 13 residues. Germline trimming cut 7 bases from V and 4 bases from J; bases unmatched to any gene: 6. The full variable domain, with the rest looked up from reference TRBV7-2 and TRBJ1-2, is GAGVSQSPSNKVTEKGKDVELRCDPISGHTALYWYRQSLGQGLEFLIYFQGNSAPDKSGLPSDRFSAERTGGSVSTLTIQRTQQEDSAVYLCASNRGVGYGYTFGSGTRLTVV.

This clone appeared a few times. The rearrangement uses TRBV28 and TRBJ2-7, with D perhaps matching TRBD2 (6 bases). Germline V gene data show CDR1 as MDHEN and CDR2 as SYDVKM. Trimming took off 2 bases at V and 6 bases at J, with 17 bases between the two ends. This CDR3 region has 15 residues. CDR3 protein: CASSLAGPAVVEQYF. DNA of the CDR3: TGTGCCAGCAGTTTAGCGGGACCCGCGGTAGTCGAGCAGTACTTC.

The chain links TRBV2 to TRBJ2-1; D is unclear. The germline CDR1 and CDR2 sequences are SNHLY and FYNNEI. The CDR3 totals 10 residues. The V gene lost 8 bases and the J gene lost 9 bases, with 8 bases spanning the gap. The CDR3 nucleotides are TGTGCCAGCCGAAGGATTGAGCAGTTCTTC. This translates into CASRRIEQFF.

The chain couples TRBV29-1 to TRBJ1-6, with 7 bases that match TRBD1. Germline V gene lookup returns CDR1 SQVTM and CDR2 ANQGSEA. J gave up 4 bases and V 5 bases, and 14 bases lay outside the gene matches. This CDR3 is 17 amino acids long. The CDR3 DNA sequence: TGCAGCGTTCCCCCGGGACAGCCTTCCACTTATAATTCACCCCTCCACTTT. Translation gives CSVPPGQPSTYNSPLHF.

The gene calls are TRBV11-3 and TRBJ2-2; TRBD2 matches 10 bases. V lost 4 bases and J lost 4; bases outside the gene matches: 3. This CDR3 has 15 amino acids. The germline gives CDR1 SGHNT, CDR2 YENEEA. The CDR3 protein is CASSSSGGSTGELFF. The CDR3 coding sequence is TGTGCCAGCAGCTCTAGCGGGGGCAGCACCGGGGAGCTGTTTTTT.

J is TRBJ2-3 and V is TRBV30, with TRBD2 as a possible D gene (6 bases). V was shortened by 1 base and J by 9 bases, with 11 bases between the two germline ends. Germline CDR1 and CDR2: GTSNPN and SVGIG (reference sequence). The CDR3 contains 12 residues. This chain's CDR3 is CAWSAGLKTQYF. CDR3 nucleotide sequence: TGTGCCTGGAGTGCCGGACTAAAAACGCAGTATTTT.

The chain combines TRBV18 with TRBJ1-6; 8 bases map to TRBD1. The V and J ends lost 4 bases and 7 bases, in that order; junction bases with no gene match: 6. The CDR3 contains 15 residues. From germline, CDR1 is KGHSH and CDR2 LQKENI. DNA of the CDR3: TGTGCCAGCTCACGAGAAACAGGGGGGAATTCACCCCTCCACTTT. This sequence encodes CASSRETGGNSPLHF.

CDR3 protein: CASSSSGVNPSSYNEQFF. CDR3 in DNA: TGTGCCAGCAGCTCGTCGGGGGTGAATCCGAGCTCCTACAATGAGCAGTTCTTC. V usage is TRBV7-2 and J usage is TRBJ2-1; possibly TRBD2 for D (6 bases). The CDR3 is 18 residues long. Trimming left V 4 bases short and J 0 bases short, with 19 bases between. The V gene's germline CDR1 is SGHTA and CDR2 FQGNSA.

The V call is TRBV27, the J call TRBJ1-6, with 8 bases identical to TRBD1. Germline V gene sequence: CDR1 MNHEY, CDR2 SMNVEV (reference sequence). The junction had 4 bases not matched to a gene; V was cut back by 2 bases and J by 7 bases. This CDR3 region has 15 residues. The CDR3 is CASSLSRTGNSPLHF. In nucleotides, the CDR3 is TGTGCCAGCAGTTTAAGCAGGACAGGGAATTCACCCCTCCACTTT.

The CDR3 nucleotides are TGTGCCAGCAGCTTAGAAGGGACTAGCGGGTTGCGGCAGTACTTC. As protein: CASSLEGTSGLRQYF. The chain couples TRBV7-8 to TRBJ2-5, with 12 bases that match TRBD2. CDR3 length: 15 amino acids. Germline V CDR1 and CDR2: SGHVS, FQNEAQ. The J segment lost 11 bases and the V segment lost 1 base, leaving 8 bases of the junction unmatched.

The rearrangement links TRBV5-4 to TRBJ1-1; D might be TRBD1 (6 bases). Between the trimmed V and J ends, which lost 4 bases and 3 bases, there was a span of 19 bases. The CDR3 sequence is 16 residues long. The germline CDR1 and CDR2 sequences are SGHNT and YYREEE (reference sequence). The CDR3 region is CASSQEARGRDTEAFF. The CDR3, as DNA: TGTGCCAGCAGCCAAGAGGCCAGGGGAAGGGACACTGAAGCTTTCTTT.

V gene TRBV30 combines with J gene TRBJ2-3; possible D gene TRBD1, 5 bases. This CDR3 has 14 amino acids. CDR1 and CDR2 from the germline V gene are GTSNPN and SVGIG (reference sequence). V dropped 0 bases and J dropped 3 bases, with 10 bases sitting between them. The DNA for the CDR3 is TGTGCCTGGAGTGTACTTGGGGCTACAGATACGCAGTATTTT. Encoded protein: CAWSVLGATDTQYF.

The chain is built from TRBV7-9 and TRBJ1-5; tentative D call: TRBD1 (6 bases). The CDR3 is 13 residues long. V was shortened by 1 base and J by 7 bases, with 8 bases between the two germline ends. Germline V gives CDR1 SEHNR, CDR2 FQNEAQ (reference sequence). CDR3 nucleotides: TGTGCCAGCAGCTTAGAACAGGGCCAGCCCCAGCATTTT. It yields the protein CASSLEQGQPQHF.

V usage is TRBV4-1 and J usage is TRBJ1-6, with a possible D match to TRBD1 (6 bases). The CDR3 totals 17 residues. Germline CDR1 is MGHRA and CDR2 is YSYEKL. The V gene lost 0 bases and the J gene lost 2 bases, with 11 bases spanning the gap. The CDR3, as DNA: TGCGCCAGCAGCCAAGATCCTGGGGGCGCCTATAATTCACCCCTCCACTTT. This codes for CASSQDPGGAYNSPLHF.

The chain links TRBV5-1 to TRBJ2-1, with 7 positions matching TRBD2. Trimming at V came to 0 bases and at J to 7 bases, leaving 10 bases not matched to a gene. The CDR3 is made up of 16 amino acids. Looked up from germline, CDR1 is SGHRS and CDR2 is YFSETQ. CDR3 sequence reads: CASSLAFQRGRNEQFF. The CDR3 DNA sequence: TGCGCCAGCAGCTTGGCTTTCCAGCGGGGACGTAATGAGCAGTTCTTC.

This clone showed up just a few times. The J gene is TRBJ2-7, the V gene TRBV5-5; D is undetermined. The ends were cut back, 4 bases at V and 3 bases at J, with 14 bases in the middle. Germline assignment: CDR1 SGHKS and CDR2 YYEKEE (reference sequence). CDR3 size: 14 residues. CDR3 residues: CASSPSTTRYEQYF. In nucleotides, the CDR3 is TGTGCCAGCAGCCCCTCCACGACCCGCTACGAGCAGTACTTC.

The genes are TRBV5-1 and TRBJ1-1, with D possibly matching TRBD1 (6 bases). The ends were cut back, 3 bases at V and 1 base at J, with 13 bases in the middle. This CDR3 is 15 amino acids long. Germline assignment: CDR1 SGHRS and CDR2 YFSETQ. The CDR3 bases are TGCGCCAGCAGCTCAGTTGACAGGCAGAACACTGAAGCTTTCTTT. As protein: CASSSVDRQNTEAFF. Supplemented by reference TRBV5-1 and TRBJ1-1, the full variable domain reads KAGVTQTPRYLIKTRGQQVTLSCSPISGHRSVSWYQQTPGQGLQFLFEYFSETQRNKGNFPGRFSGRQFSNSRSEMNVSTLELGDSALYLCASSSVDRQNTEAFFGQGTRLTVV.

The chain links TRBV6-5 to TRBJ1-2, with D unresolved. The V end lost 0 bases, the J end lost 1 base, and 6 bases lay between the germline ends. The V gene's germline CDR1 is MNHEY and CDR2 SVGAGI. This CDR3 comprises 14 residues. The CDR3: CASSYSNVNYGYTF. The DNA for the CDR3 is TGTGCCAGCAGTTACTCGAACGTTAACTATGGCTACACCTTC.

The genes are TRBV7-2 and TRBJ1-1; 9 bases match TRBD1. V trimming: 4 bases; J trimming: 6 bases; junction bases outside the gene matches: 6. CDR3 length: 14 amino acids. Germline loops: CDR1 SGHTA, CDR2 FQGNSA. CDR3 loop: CASSWGQGRAEAFF. In DNA form, the CDR3 reads TGTGCCAGCAGCTGGGGACAGGGAAGGGCTGAAGCTTTCTTT. Full variable domain (missing parts from reference TRBV7-2 and TRBJ1-1): GAGVSQSPSNKVTEKGKDVELRCDPISGHTALYWYRQSLGQGLEFLIYFQGNSAPDKSGLPSDRFSAERTGGSVSTLTIQRTQQEDSAVYLCASSWGQGRAEAFFGQGTRLTVV.

The chain employs TRBV2 and TRBJ1-5; 10 nucleotides agree with TRBD1. CDR1 and CDR2 from the germline V gene are SNHLY and FYNNEI. Trimming removed 7 bases from V and 2 bases from J; junction bases left unmatched: 5. This CDR3 contains 15 residues. In DNA, the CDR3 is TGTGCCAGCAAAATAGGACAGGGGGGCAATCAGCCCCAGCATTTT. It encodes CASKIGQGGNQPQHF.

This clone has more than one count but fewer than ten. The chain carries TRBV4-1 and TRBJ2-7; perhaps TRBD2 as D (6 bases). The CDR3 length is 16 residues. The V end lost 4 bases, the J end lost 4 bases, and 20 bases lay between the germline ends. Germline V gene lookup returns CDR1 MGHRA and CDR2 YSYEKL. CDR3: CASSRVGGPREYEQYF. The CDR3 DNA follows: TGCGCCAGCAGCCGAGTTGGAGGGCCTCGGGAGTACGAGCAGTACTTC.

The rearrangement uses TRBV10-3 and TRBJ1-3, with D tentatively TRBD1 (5 bases). This CDR3 contains 15 residues. CDR1 and CDR2 (germline): ENHRY, SYGVKD. V dropped 5 bases and J dropped 0 bases, with 11 bases sitting between them. This CDR3 reads CAISPRGYSGNTIYF. CDR3 bases: TGTGCCATCAGTCCACGGGGCTACTCTGGAAACACCATATATTTT.

This sequence joins TRBV25-1 and TRBJ2-5; D is possibly TRBD1 or TRBD2 (5 bases each). Germline V gene lookup returns CDR1 MGHDK and CDR2 SYGVNS. Trimming stripped 10 bases from V and 4 bases from J, with 19 bases between. This CDR3 region has 14 residues. The CDR3, as DNA: TGTGCCACCCAGAGGGCAGGGTCGCTAGAGACCCAGTACTTC. It codes for CATQRAGSLETQYF.

The CDR3 spells CAISESRSINSPLHF. The DNA for the CDR3 is TGTGCCATCAGTGAGTCGAGATCCATTAATTCACCCCTCCACTTT. The V call is TRBV10-3, the J call TRBJ1-6, with D hard to call. Germline CDR1 ENHRY, CDR2 SYGVKD. The length of the CDR3 is 15 residues. Between the trimmed V and J ends, which lost 0 bases and 6 bases, there was a span of 9 bases.

This chain uses TRBV7-2 with TRBJ2-7; a possible D gene is TRBD2 (6 bases). The V gene's germline CDR1 is SGHTA and CDR2 FQGNSA. There are 15 residues in the CDR3. V was trimmed by 5 bases and J by 2 bases, leaving 16 bases between them. CDR3 DNA: TGTGCCAGCAGCCCAGTCGGCGGGGACGCCTACGAGCAGTACTTC. Its translation is CASSPVGGDAYEQYF. The complete variable domain, with remaining parts taken from reference TRBV7-2 and TRBJ2-7, reads GAGVSQSPSNKVTEKGKDVELRCDPISGHTALYWYRQSLGQGLEFLIYFQGNSAPDKSGLPSDRFSAERTGGSVSTLTIQRTQQEDSAVYLCASSPVGGDAYEQYFGPGTRLTVT.

The chain employs TRBV19 and TRBJ1-5; D not certain. Trimming cost V 5 bases and J 10 bases, with 12 bases left between them. Germline V gene sequence: CDR1 LNHDA, CDR2 SQIVND (reference sequence). The CDR3 covers 12 residues. The chain's CDR3 is CASSVTSSPQHF. DNA for the CDR3: TGTGCCAGTAGTGTCACCAGTAGTCCCCAGCATTTT. The whole variable domain, remainder taken from reference TRBV19 and TRBJ1-5, is DGGITQSPKYLFRKEGQNVTLSCEQNLNHDAMYWYRQDPGQGLRLIYYSQIVNDFQKGDIAEGYSVSREKKESFPLTVTSAQKNPTAFYLCASSVTSSPQHFGDGTRLSIL.